What follows are 19 T cell receptor beta chains derived from one specimen sequenced in a study of cytomegalovirus exposure and HLA in healthy donors. Vbeta (60) and Jbeta (13) primers were used in the PCR. Sequenced by immunoSEQ multiplex PCR; TCRdb stores in-frame clones only, minus some. The sample contains over 90,000 clones, 81% of which appear only once. The sample taken for sequencing was PBMCs. The receptors stem from a man aged 40-55 years in good health and CMV-seropositive.

The chain has TRBV25-1 and TRBJ2-7, with D uncertain. This CDR3 region has 12 residues. Trimming pared 6 bases from V and 3 bases from J, leaving 9 bases between. Germline CDR1 MGHDK, CDR2 SYGVNS. The CDR3 sequence: CASSSDYYEQYF. The CDR3, as DNA: TGTGCCAGCAGCTCAGATTACTACGAGCAGTACTTC.

The chain employs TRBV28 and TRBJ1-5; TRBD1 agrees at 8 bases. Trimming took 8 bases from V and 5 from J; bases not matched to a gene: 5. Germline V CDR1 and CDR2: MDHEN, SYDVKM. The CDR3 is 13 residues long. Here the CDR3 reads CASGQGFYQPQHF. CDR3 sequence (DNA): TGTGCCAGCGGACAGGGTTTCTATCAGCCCCAGCATTTT.

The genes are TRBV5-1 and TRBJ2-5; 7 bases align to TRBD1. The CDR3 has 15 amino acids. V lost 4 bases to trimming and J lost 5 bases; unmatched junction nucleotides: 11. CDR1 and CDR2 (germline): SGHRS, YFSETQ. The CDR3 spells CASSADPTGLETQYF. CDR3 nucleotides: TGCGCCAGCAGCGCCGACCCGACAGGGTTGGAGACCCAGTACTTC.

This rearrangement joins TRBV6-6 to TRBJ1-4; TRBD1 matches 8 bases. Unmatched junction bases numbered 5, after V lost 4 bases and J lost 7 bases. CDR3 length: 14 amino acids. The germline V gene has CDR1 MNHNY and CDR2 SVGAGI (reference sequence). The CDR3 is CASSSGQGIEKLFF. CDR3 sequence (DNA): TGTGCCAGCAGTTCTGGACAGGGAATTGAAAAACTGTTTTTT.

The chain links TRBV15 to TRBJ1-1; D gene ambiguous. Trimming removed 4 bases from V and 0 bases from J, with 3 bases in between. CDR1 and CDR2 (germline): LNHNV, YYDKDF (reference sequence). The CDR3 is 12 amino acids. CDR3 region: CATSTLNTEAFF. The DNA of the CDR3 is TGTGCCACCAGCACATTGAACACTGAAGCTTTCTTT. The entire variable domain, with the rest obtained from reference TRBV15 and TRBJ1-1, is as follows: DAMVIQNPRYQVTQFGKPVTLSCSQTLNHNVMYWYQQKSSQAPKLLFHYYDKDFNNEADTPDNFQSRRPNTSFCFLDIRSPGLGDTAMYLCATSTLNTEAFFGQGTRLTVV.

The V gene is TRBV15, the J gene TRBJ1-2; 9 positions match TRBD1. The CDR3 runs to 17 residues. Losses at the gene ends were 5 bases for V and 5 bases for J; bases not matched to a gene: 15. Germline lookup yields CDR1 LNHNV and CDR2 YYDKDF (reference sequence). Here the CDR3 reads CATSGDREGHSGYGYTF. The CDR3 nucleotides read TGTGCCACCAGCGGGGACAGGGAAGGTCATAGCGGGTATGGCTACACCTTC.

In DNA form, the CDR3 reads TGTGCCAGTAGTTACTCTAGCGGGGGGCCCTACGAGCAGTACTTC. Translating gives CASSYSSGGPYEQYF. The chain joins TRBV19 to TRBJ2-7; TRBD2 matches 11 bases. J gave up 2 bases and V 5 bases, and 5 bases lay outside the gene matches. The CDR3 sequence is 15 residues long. In germline, CDR1 is LNHDA, CDR2 SQIVND (reference sequence).

The chain combines TRBV2 with TRBJ2-1, with D possibly matching TRBD1 (6 bases). V lost 8 bases, J lost 2 bases, and 13 bases lay in between. This CDR3 region has 14 residues. Germline assignment: CDR1 SNHLY and CDR2 FYNNEI. Here the CDR3 DNA reads TGTGCCAGCTCTAAGGGGGTCCCCTACAATGAGCAGTTCTTC. Translation gives CASSKGVPYNEQFF. Full variable domain (outside the CDR3, taken from reference TRBV2 and TRBJ2-1): EPEVTQTPSHQVTQMGQEVILRCVPISNHLYFYWYRQILGQKVEFLVSFYNNEISEKSEIFDDQFSVERPDGSNFTLKIRSTKLEDSAMYFCASSKGVPYNEQFFGPGTRLTVL.

The V call is TRBV19, the J call TRBJ1-2; 7 bases agree with TRBD1. Germline CDR1 LNHDA, CDR2 SQIVND (reference sequence). Germline trimming cut 11 bases from V and 2 bases from J; bases unmatched to any gene: 2. The length of the CDR3 is 11 residues. CDR3 protein: CASGQNYGYTF. DNA of the CDR3: TGTGCCTCGGGACAGAACTATGGCTACACCTTC.

This clone was recorded a few times. V usage is TRBV15 and J usage is TRBJ2-7, with a weak D call TRBD2 (6 bases). Germline V gives CDR1 LNHNV, CDR2 YYDKDF (reference sequence). The CDR3 runs to 13 residues. The V end lost 5 bases, the J end lost 6 bases, and 14 bases lay between the germline ends. The CDR3 DNA sequence: TGTGCCACCAGCCTCGGGCGGGGAGCCGAGCAGTACTTC. This gives the protein CATSLGRGAEQYF.

The V call is TRBV11-2, the J call TRBJ1-3, with 8 bases fitting TRBD1. Germline-derived CDR1 and CDR2 are SGHAT and FQNNGV. V lost 1 base, J lost 1 base, and 6 bases stayed unmatched. The CDR3 loop spans 17 amino acids. The CDR3 spells CASSLARGRTSGNTIYF. DNA of the CDR3: TGTGCCAGCAGCTTAGCCAGGGGGCGAACATCTGGAAACACCATATATTTT.

The chain couples TRBV6-1 to TRBJ1-1; the D is unclear. Germline CDR1 reads MNHNS; CDR2 reads SASEGT. There are 13 residues in the CDR3. With 3 bases removed from V and 4 bases from J, the gap between germline ends came to 9 bases. This CDR3 is CASSDRWSTEAFF. For the CDR3, the DNA is TGTGCCAGCAGTGACCGGTGGAGCACTGAAGCTTTCTTT.

The chain employs TRBV6-6 and TRBJ1-3; D not certain. The CDR3 is made up of 12 amino acids. Germline lookup yields CDR1 MNHNY and CDR2 SVGAGI (reference sequence). V lost 8 bases to trimming and J lost 4 bases, with 9 bases between them. The CDR3 DNA sequence: TGTGCCAGCGAGGATGCGGGAAACACCATATATTTT. It encodes CASEDAGNTIYF.

The rearrangement links TRBV27 to TRBJ2-1, with D perhaps matching TRBD2 (5 bases). Germline V lookup: CDR1 MNHEY, CDR2 SMNVEV (reference sequence). Trimming cost V 2 bases and J 5 bases, with 22 bases left between them. This CDR3 is 18 amino acids long. The CDR3 DNA reads as TGTGCCAGCAGTTTAGGTGTCTTAGCCAGCGGAAAAAACAATGAGCAGTTCTTC. This sequence encodes CASSLGVLASGKNNEQFF.

The rearrangement links TRBV27 to TRBJ2-7; tentative D call: TRBD2 (5 bases). Germline V gene data show CDR1 as MNHEY and CDR2 as SMNVEV (reference sequence). CDR3 length equals 12 residues. The ends were cut back, 3 bases at V and 7 bases at J, with 10 bases in the middle. The CDR3 protein is CASSFGPGEQYF. The CDR3 DNA reads TGTGCCAGCAGTTTCGGGCCGGGAGAGCAGTACTTC.

In regard to this clone: The identical CDR3 is also encoded by other nucleotide sequences in the sample. V is TRBV5-1 and J is TRBJ2-7; D possibly corresponds to TRBD1 (5 bases). There are 14 residues in the CDR3. V shed 0 bases and J shed 0 bases, with 7 bases lying between them. The V gene's germline CDR1 is SGHRS and CDR2 YFSETQ. Here the CDR3 reads CASSLGQGSYEQYF. CDR3 nucleotide sequence: TGCGCCAGCAGCTTGGGTCAGGGCTCCTACGAGCAGTACTTC.

The chain carries TRBV6-6 and TRBJ1-5; perhaps TRBD1 as D (6 bases). V gave up 4 bases and J gave up 2 bases, with 9 bases separating them. Germline V lookup: CDR1 MNHNY, CDR2 SVGAGI (reference sequence). This CDR3 contains 14 residues. The CDR3 sequence is CASSSRQGNQPQHF. The DNA of the CDR3 is TGTGCCAGCAGTTCGAGACAGGGCAATCAGCCCCAGCATTTT.

As concerns this clone: The sample carries other DNA sequences with the same CDR3. V gene TRBV6-1 combines with J gene TRBJ1-5; 8 nucleotides agree with TRBD1. Trimming at V came to 6 bases and at J to 0 bases, leaving 4 bases not matched to a gene. CDR1 is MNHNS and CDR2 is SASEGT in the germline V gene. This CDR3 is built from 15 residues. The CDR3 loop is CASSRTGNSNQPQHF. The CDR3 DNA follows: TGTGCCAGCAGCAGGACAGGGAATAGCAATCAGCCCCAGCATTTT.

The rearrangement links TRBV6-1 to TRBJ1-1; 7 bases are shared with TRBD1. In germline, CDR1 is MNHNS, CDR2 SASEGT. This CDR3 comprises 15 residues. J lost 6 bases, V lost 6 bases, and 13 bases had no gene match. DNA of the CDR3: TGTGCCAGCAGGAGGGGAGACAGGGCGACGGCTGAAGCTTTCTTT. Translating gives CASRRGDRATAEAFF.